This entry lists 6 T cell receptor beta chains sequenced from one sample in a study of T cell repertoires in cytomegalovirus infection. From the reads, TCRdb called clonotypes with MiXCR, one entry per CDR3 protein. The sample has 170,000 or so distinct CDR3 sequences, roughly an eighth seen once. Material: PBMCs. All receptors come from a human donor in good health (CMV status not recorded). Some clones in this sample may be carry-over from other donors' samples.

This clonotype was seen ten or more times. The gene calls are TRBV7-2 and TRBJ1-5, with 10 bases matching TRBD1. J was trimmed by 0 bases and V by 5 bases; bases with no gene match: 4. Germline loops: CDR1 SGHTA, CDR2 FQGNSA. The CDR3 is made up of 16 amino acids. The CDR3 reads CASSPGQGGSNQPQHF. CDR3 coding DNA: TGTGCCAGCAGCCCAGGACAGGGGGGTAGCAATCAGCCCCAGCATTTT.

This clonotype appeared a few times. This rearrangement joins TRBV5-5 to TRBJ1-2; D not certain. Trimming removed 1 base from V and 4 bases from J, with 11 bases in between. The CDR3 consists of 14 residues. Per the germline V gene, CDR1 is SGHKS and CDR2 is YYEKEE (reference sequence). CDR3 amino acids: CASSLFPSTYGYTF. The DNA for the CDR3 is TGTGCCAGCAGCTTGTTTCCCAGTACCTATGGCTACACCTTC.

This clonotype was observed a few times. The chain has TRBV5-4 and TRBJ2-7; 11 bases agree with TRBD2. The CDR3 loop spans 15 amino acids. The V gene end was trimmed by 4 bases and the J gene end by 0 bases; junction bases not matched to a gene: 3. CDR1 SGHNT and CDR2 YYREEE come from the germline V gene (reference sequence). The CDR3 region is CASSGGLADSYEQYF. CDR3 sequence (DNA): TGTGCCAGCAGCGGGGGACTAGCGGACTCCTACGAGCAGTACTTC.

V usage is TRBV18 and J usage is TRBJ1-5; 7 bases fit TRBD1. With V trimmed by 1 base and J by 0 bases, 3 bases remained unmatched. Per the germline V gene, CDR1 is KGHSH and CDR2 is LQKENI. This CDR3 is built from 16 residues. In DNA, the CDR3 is TGTGCCAGCTCACCACAGGGACAGCGTAGCAATCAGCCCCAGCATTTT. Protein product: CASSPQGQRSNQPQHF.

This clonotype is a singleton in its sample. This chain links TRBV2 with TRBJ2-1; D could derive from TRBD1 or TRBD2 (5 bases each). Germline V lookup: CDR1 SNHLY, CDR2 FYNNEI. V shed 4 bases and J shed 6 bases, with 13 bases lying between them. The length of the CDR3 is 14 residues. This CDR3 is CASSGPQGRNEQFF. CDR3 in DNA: TGTGCCAGCAGTGGCCCTCAGGGACGCAATGAGCAGTTCTTC.

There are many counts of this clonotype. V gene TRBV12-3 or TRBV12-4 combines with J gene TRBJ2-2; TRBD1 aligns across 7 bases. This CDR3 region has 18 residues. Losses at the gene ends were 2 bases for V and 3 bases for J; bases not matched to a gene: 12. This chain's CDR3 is CASSLISWGQKYTGELFF. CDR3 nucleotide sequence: TGTGCCAGCAGTTTAATTTCGTGGGGACAGAAATACACCGGGGAGCTGTTTTTT.